The source of this T cell receptor (beta chain) is a study of blood T cell repertoires in COVID-19. Study at large: T cells, B-cell-depleted T cells, or PBMCs supplied cDNA or gDNA.

This CDR3 is 13 amino acids long. In germline, CDR1 is SGHRS, CDR2 YFSETQ. V was clipped by 4 bases and J by 6 bases; unmatched bases: 4. As originally analysed: By means of reference gene primer amplification, nucleated cell counts were estimated. Repertoires were generated with immunoSEQ multiplex PCR, while TCRdb's copy carries only in-frame clones and drops some. That table furnishes V, J and clone size, whereas the DNA furnished D and trimming. The sample has about 120,000 clones, around 74% seen once. The clonotype comes from an older woman with acute or convalescent COVID-19. V is TRBV5-1 and J is TRBJ2-3; 8 bases fit TRBD2. Input material: peripheral blood. The CDR3 nucleotides read TGCGCCAGCAGCCTCAGACTAGCGGATACGCAGTATTTT. Protein: CASSLRLADTQYF.